This T cell receptor beta chain was found in a study of blood T cells in healthy people across ages. V lost 4 bases to trimming and J lost 3 bases, with 14 bases between them. The germline V gene has CDR1 MDHEN and CDR2 SYDVKM. The CDR3 has 15 amino acids. Then a second PCR, running roughly 7 to 11 cycles, was carried out with a sample-barcoded 5' primer and a J-beta primer mix. Every single cDNA molecule received a tag from a template-switch adaptor with 12 random nucleotides. One entry per CDR3 protein, called by TCRdb with MiXCR from the 5' RACE reads. The top ten hold around 0.75% of the sample, which has around 1,000,000 distinct CDR3 sequences, 20% to 25% seen once. This clonotype was counted between two and nine times. Its specificity is not known. Study-level results: Diversity was higher, and naive CD4+ cells more numerous, in long-lived donors than in aged donors.

The data were also submitted as part of a second study, on T cells of mothers and their children. As reported in that work: Slightly, though not significantly, more overlap was seen in related than in unrelated mother-child pairs.

The TCR was taken from a girl aged 2 to 9 in good health. The chain links TRBV28 to TRBJ2-3; D unresolved. The sequencing input was blood. The CDR3 region has the DNA TGTGCCAGCAGTTCTTACGGGTCCCCGACAGATACGCAGTATTTT. Its translation: CASSSYGSPTDTQYF.